This entry lists 24 T cell receptor beta chains sequenced from one sample in a study of T-cell reconstitution after alpha-beta-depleted transplantation in children. The library targeted TCRbeta and was prepared with unique molecular identifiers. TCRdb processed the PCR reads anew with MiXCR; each CDR3 protein has one entry. Of about 420,000 distinct CDR3 sequences listed, 15% to 20% are singletons. Source: PBMCs, mostly from graft donor cells, taken 360 days after TCRalphabeta/CD19-depleted stem cell transplant. These receptors all come from a boy in the first two years of life who had a stem cell transplant for Wiskott-Aldrich syndrome, so the T cells may come from the graft donor.

This clonotype was detected only a few times. The J gene is TRBJ1-4, the V gene TRBV15; 7 bases map to TRBD1. Looked up from germline, CDR1 is LNHNV and CDR2 is YYDKDF (reference sequence). V shed 4 bases, J shed 7 bases, and the junction held 6 bases outside the gene matches. The CDR3 contains 14 residues. The CDR3, as DNA: TGTGCCACCAGCAAGAGGGGGCGCGCTGAAAAACTGTTTTTT. Amino acid sequence: CATSKRGRAEKLFF.

The chain employs TRBV7-9 and TRBJ2-1; 9 nucleotides agree with TRBD1. V lost 2 bases and J lost 4; bases outside the gene matches: 9. CDR3 size: 17 residues. Per the germline V gene, CDR1 is SEHNR and CDR2 is FQNEAQ (reference sequence). The CDR3 loop is CASSLRSSGTGYNEQFF. The CDR3 DNA is TGTGCCAGCAGCTTAAGGTCGTCAGGGACAGGGTACAATGAGCAGTTCTTC.

This clonotype was observed many times. J is TRBJ1-4 and V is TRBV28; D is perhaps TRBD1 (5 bases). Germline-derived CDR1 and CDR2 are MDHEN and SYDVKM. This CDR3 has 15 residues. V lost 5 bases to trimming and J lost 7 bases, with 17 bases between them. This CDR3 is CASSAPGGRGEKLFF. As DNA, the CDR3 is TGTGCCAGCAGTGCCCCCGGGGGGAGGGGTGAAAAACTGTTTTTT.

This clonotype has a count of ten or more. This chain connects TRBV5-1 to TRBJ2-1; D uncertain. Germline lookup yields CDR1 SGHRS and CDR2 YFSETQ. Trimming removed 1 base from V and 2 bases from J, with 7 bases in between. The CDR3 sequence is 14 residues long. CDR3 loop: CASSLQVTYNEQFF. The DNA for the CDR3 is TGCGCCAGCAGCTTGCAGGTAACCTACAATGAGCAGTTCTTC.

This clonotype was picked up many times. This sequence joins TRBV5-1 and TRBJ1-1; no reliable D call. CDR3 size: 12 residues. Germline CDR1 and CDR2: SGHRS and YFSETQ. Trimming left V 0 bases short and J 3 bases short, with 3 bases between. CDR3 in amino acids: CASSLVDTEAFF. CDR3 in DNA: TGCGCCAGCAGCTTGGTTGACACTGAAGCTTTCTTT.

The chain has TRBV12-3 or TRBV12-4 and TRBJ2-2; 7 bases fit TRBD2. The CDR3 contains 14 residues. V lost 3 bases to trimming and J lost 4 bases; unmatched junction nucleotides: 2. The CDR3 here is CASSFRLATGELFF. In DNA, the CDR3 is TGTGCCAGCAGTTTCCGACTAGCCACCGGGGAGCTGTTTTTT.

This clonotype was counted only a few times. The chain carries TRBV2 and TRBJ2-7; possible D gene TRBD1, 6 bases. Deletions cut 4 bases from V and 0 bases from J, with 10 bases between. CDR3 length: 14 residues. Germline loops: CDR1 SNHLY, CDR2 FYNNEI. CDR3 residues: CASSGQVSSYEQYF. The CDR3 DNA sequence: TGTGCCAGCAGTGGACAGGTCTCCTCCTACGAGCAGTACTTC.

The V gene is TRBV2, the J gene TRBJ2-5; TRBD1 matches at 7 bases. This CDR3 spans 12 amino acids. Germline values: CDR1 SNHLY, CDR2 FYNNEI. V lost 7 bases to trimming and J lost 3 bases; unmatched junction nucleotides: 2. The DNA for the CDR3 is TGTGCCAGCATGACAGGGAAAGAGACCCAGTACTTC. It is translated as CASMTGKETQYF.

This clonotype has more than one count but fewer than ten. The chain combines TRBV6-1 with TRBJ2-7; tentative D call: TRBD2 (6 bases). The V gene lost 6 bases and the J gene lost 3 bases, with 12 bases spanning the gap. The CDR3 consists of 13 residues. In germline, CDR1 is MNHNS, CDR2 SASEGT. CDR3 DNA sequence: TGTGCCAGCAGAGAGCGGGCCTTCTACGAGCAGTACTTC. This encodes CASRERAFYEQYF.

Many counts were recorded for this clonotype. This chain joins TRBV5-1 and TRBJ2-3, with D possibly being TRBD1 or TRBD2 (5 bases each). Looked up from germline, CDR1 is SGHRS and CDR2 is YFSETQ. V was pared by 3 bases and J by 8 bases, with 22 bases between. This CDR3 comprises 16 residues. DNA for the CDR3: TGCGCCAGCAGCTGGGTTGGGACCCGCGCAGTAGGTACGCAGTATTTT. Protein product: CASSWVGTRAVGTQYF.

This clonotype was seen more than once but under ten times. V usage is TRBV5-1 and J usage is TRBJ2-7, with 7 bases aligning to TRBD1. CDR1 is SGHRS and CDR2 is YFSETQ in the germline V gene. The CDR3 covers 14 residues. V was pared by 3 bases and J by 2 bases, with 5 bases of the junction left unmatched. The CDR3 reads CASSSRTGTYEQYF. The DNA of the CDR3 is TGCGCCAGCAGCTCGAGGACAGGTACCTACGAGCAGTACTTC.

V usage is TRBV12-3 or TRBV12-4 and J usage is TRBJ2-1; 11 positions agree with TRBD1. The trim removed 7 bases at V and 6 bases at J, leaving 8 bases unmatched. This CDR3 is 15 amino acids long. The CDR3 loop is CASIHRDRGGNEQFF. As DNA, the CDR3 is TGTGCCAGCATTCACCGGGACAGGGGGGGCAATGAGCAGTTCTTC.

The chain combines TRBV5-1 with TRBJ2-6, with D perhaps matching TRBD1 (6 bases). The CDR3 consists of 15 residues. V lost 4 bases, J lost 3 bases, and 11 bases lay in between. Per germline, CDR1 SGHRS and CDR2 YFSETQ. The CDR3 sequence is CASSPQGFGANVLTF. DNA for the CDR3: TGCGCCAGCAGCCCCCAGGGGTTTGGGGCCAACGTCCTGACTTTC. The full variable domain, in which reference TRBV5-1 and TRBJ2-6 provide the parts outside the CDR3, is KAGVTQTPRYLIKTRGQQVTLSCSPISGHRSVSWYQQTPGQGLQFLFEYFSETQRNKGNFPGRFSGRQFSNSRSEMNVSTLELGDSALYLCASSPQGFGANVLTFGAGSRLTVL.

This clonotype was seen a handful of times. The gene calls are TRBV7-8 and TRBJ2-7; 7 bases map to TRBD1. This CDR3 has 14 residues. The V and J ends lost 2 bases and 6 bases, in that order; junction bases with no gene match: 7. Germline V gene lookup returns CDR1 SGHVS and CDR2 FQNEAQ. In DNA form, the CDR3 reads TGTGCCAGCAGCTTATTGGGACAGCAAAGCGAGCAGTACTTC. Its translation: CASSLLGQQSEQYF.

The chain is built from TRBV9 and TRBJ2-7; perhaps TRBD2 as D (5 bases). Per germline, CDR1 SGDLS and CDR2 YYNGEE. Deletions cut 4 bases from V and 2 bases from J, with 19 bases between. CDR3 length: 16 residues. The DNA of the CDR3 is TGTGCCAGCAGCCCACTCCCGGTAGCGAGAGCCTACGAGCAGTACTTC. Its translation: CASSPLPVARAYEQYF. Using reference TRBV9 and TRBJ2-7 for the parts outside the CDR3, the full variable domain is DSGVTQTPKHLITATGQRVTLRCSPRSGDLSVYWYQQSLDQGLQFLIQYYNGEERAKGNILERFSAQQFPDLHSELNLSSLELGDSALYFCASSPLPVARAYEQYFGPGTRLTVT.

This clonotype has only a few counts. The genes are TRBV5-6 and TRBJ1-1; D not certain. Germline assignment: CDR1 SGHDT and CDR2 YYEEEE. There are 15 residues in the CDR3. V gave up 2 bases and J gave up 4 bases, with 15 bases separating them. The CDR3 protein is CASSFVGFRGTEAFF. For the CDR3, the DNA is TGTGCCAGCAGCTTTGTCGGGTTTCGGGGCACTGAAGCTTTCTTT.

The sample holds a few counts of this clonotype. The gene calls are TRBV20-1 and TRBJ2-1; no firm D call. Germline-derived CDR1 and CDR2 are DFQATT and SNEGSKA (reference sequence). The CDR3 consists of 12 residues. V was clipped by 5 bases and J by 3 bases, with 8 bases between them. CDR3 region: CSAPGRYNEQFF. The CDR3 DNA sequence: TGCAGTGCTCCCGGCCGCTACAATGAGCAGTTCTTC.

The chain has TRBV5-1 and TRBJ2-6; D is uncertain. The CDR3 runs to 18 residues. Trimming cost V 0 bases and J 4 bases, with 17 bases left between them. In germline, CDR1 is SGHRS, CDR2 YFSETQ. CDR3 sequence: CASSLGPTLSNGANVLTF. For the CDR3, the DNA is TGCGCCAGCAGCTTGGGACCAACCTTATCTAACGGGGCCAACGTCCTGACTTTC.

The chain employs TRBV5-5 and TRBJ1-5; D is unresolved. The CDR3 is 15 amino acids. V was cut by 1 base and J by 0 bases, with 8 bases left in between. CDR1 SGHKS and CDR2 YYEKEE come from the germline V gene (reference sequence). CDR3 nucleotides: TGTGCCAGCAGCTTGTTTCGACTTAGCAATCAGCCCCAGCATTTT. Translating it yields CASSLFRLSNQPQHF.

The chain is built from TRBV24-1 and TRBJ2-1, with D maybe TRBD1 (6 bases). V gave up 6 bases and J gave up 2 bases, with 13 bases separating them. This CDR3 is built from 15 residues. Per germline, CDR1 KGHDR and CDR2 SFDVKD. CDR3 DNA: TGTGCCACCAGTTTTACAGGGAAGACCTACAATGAGCAGTTCTTC. It yields the protein CATSFTGKTYNEQFF.

This chain links TRBV11-2 with TRBJ2-7, with 8 bases fitting TRBD1. The CDR3 is 11 residues long. The germline V gene encodes CDR1 SGHAT and CDR2 FQNNGV. V dropped 5 bases and J dropped 11; count of bases not matched to a gene: 5. The CDR3 region is CASSLLGQEYF. The DNA of the CDR3 is TGTGCCAGCAGCCTCCTGGGACAGGAGTACTTC.

This chain uses TRBV10-3 with TRBJ2-7; TRBD2 agrees at 13 bases. With V trimmed by 0 bases and J by 11 bases, 4 bases remained unmatched. CDR3 length: 14 residues. Germline values: CDR1 ENHRY, CDR2 SYGVKD. The DNA of the CDR3 is TGTGCCATCAGTGAGTCAGGACTAGCGGGAGACGAGTACTTC. Translating it yields CAISESGLAGDEYF.

This clonotype was picked up a small number of times. V is TRBV5-1 and J is TRBJ1-1; no definite D call. V dropped 5 bases and J dropped 8 bases, with 16 bases sitting between them. The CDR3 loop spans 13 amino acids. The germline gives CDR1 SGHRS, CDR2 YFSETQ. The CDR3 sequence is CASSRESRAEAFF. The CDR3 bases are TGCGCCAGCAGTCGGGAGTCAAGGGCAGAAGCTTTCTTT.

This rearrangement joins TRBV6-1 to TRBJ2-3; TRBD1 agrees at 10 bases. Trimming cost V 7 bases and J 0 bases; bases outside gene matches: 7. CDR1 and CDR2 (germline): MNHNS, SASEGT. This CDR3 is 16 amino acids long. CDR3 bases: TGTGCCAGCATAATATCGACAGGGGGCAGCACAGATACGCAGTATTTT. Protein: CASIISTGGSTDTQYF.